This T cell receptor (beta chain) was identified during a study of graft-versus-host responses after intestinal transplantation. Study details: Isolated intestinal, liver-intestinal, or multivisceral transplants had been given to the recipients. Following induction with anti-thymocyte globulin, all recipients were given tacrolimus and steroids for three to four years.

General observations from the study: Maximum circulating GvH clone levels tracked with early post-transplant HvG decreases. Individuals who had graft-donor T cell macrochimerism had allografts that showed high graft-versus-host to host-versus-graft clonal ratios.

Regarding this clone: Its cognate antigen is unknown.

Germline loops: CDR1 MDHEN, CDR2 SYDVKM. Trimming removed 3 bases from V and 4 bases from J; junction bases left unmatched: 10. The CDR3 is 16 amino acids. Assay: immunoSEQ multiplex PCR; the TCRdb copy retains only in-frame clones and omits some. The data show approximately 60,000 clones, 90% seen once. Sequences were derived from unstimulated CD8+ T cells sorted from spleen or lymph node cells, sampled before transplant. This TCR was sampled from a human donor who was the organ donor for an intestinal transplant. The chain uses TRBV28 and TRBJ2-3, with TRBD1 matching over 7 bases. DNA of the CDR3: TGTGCCAGCAGTTTGATGCGGAGACAGGGACCAGATACGCAGTATTTT. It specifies CASSLMRRQGPDTQYF.